The sequence of this T cell receptor (beta chain) was determined in a study of T cell responses to AZD1222 COVID-19 vaccine. Study-level findings and limits: Two doses of AZD1222 preceded a rise in Spike-specific TCR breadth and depth. Distributed over spike, vaccine-associated CD4 TCRs predominated at 160-218 and 743-854.

V was pared by 0 bases and J by 5 bases, with 11 bases between. The CDR3 has 14 residues. The germline gives CDR1 GTSNPN, CDR2 SVGIG (reference sequence). Produced via immunoSEQ multiplex PCR; TCRdb's table is partial and in-frame only. The data show under 150,000 clones, about nine tenths seen once. Regarding this clone: Antigen specificity is unknown.

The source is an adult who received the AZD1222 COVID-19 vaccine. Sequenced material: peripheral blood, taken 28 days after the second AZD1222 dose. The genes are TRBV30 and TRBJ1-5; no definite D call. This CDR3 reads CAWSVGRVYQPQHF. CDR3 sequence (DNA): TGTGCCTGGAGTGTTGGAAGGGTATATCAGCCCCAGCATTTT.